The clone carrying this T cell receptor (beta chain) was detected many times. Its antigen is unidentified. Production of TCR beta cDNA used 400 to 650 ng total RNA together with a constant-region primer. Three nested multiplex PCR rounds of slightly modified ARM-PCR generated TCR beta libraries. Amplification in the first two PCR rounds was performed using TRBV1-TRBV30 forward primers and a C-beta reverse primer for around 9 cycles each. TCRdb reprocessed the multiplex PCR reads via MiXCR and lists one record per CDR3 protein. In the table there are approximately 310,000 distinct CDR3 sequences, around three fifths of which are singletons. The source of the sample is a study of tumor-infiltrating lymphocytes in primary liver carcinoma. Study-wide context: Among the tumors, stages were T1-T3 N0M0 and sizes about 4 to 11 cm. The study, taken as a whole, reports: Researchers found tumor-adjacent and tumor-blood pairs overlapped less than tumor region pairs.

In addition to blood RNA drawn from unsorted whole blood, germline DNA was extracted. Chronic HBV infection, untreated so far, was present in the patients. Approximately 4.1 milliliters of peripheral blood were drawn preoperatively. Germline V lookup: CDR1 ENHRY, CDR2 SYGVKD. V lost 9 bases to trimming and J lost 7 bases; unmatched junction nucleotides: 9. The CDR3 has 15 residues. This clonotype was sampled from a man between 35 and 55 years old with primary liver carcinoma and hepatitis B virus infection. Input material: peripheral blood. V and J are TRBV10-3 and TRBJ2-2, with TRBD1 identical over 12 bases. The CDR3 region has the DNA TGTGCCATTTCCCCGGGACAGGGGGCAAACGGGGAGCTGTTTTTT. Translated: CAISPGQGANGELFF.